Here is one T cell receptor (beta chain) with its context. Its antigen is not identified. The CDR3 has 10 residues. The V gene lost 8 bases and the J gene lost 7 bases, with 8 bases spanning the gap. Germline CDR1 reads SGHAT; CDR2 reads FQNNGV. Subjects aged 18 to 65 presented with newly diagnosed hyperthyroidism of less than 2 months' duration. Diagnosis rested on symptoms, serum thyroxine and TRAb, thyroid ultrasound, and orbital computed tomography. Authors of the study amplified TCR beta CDR3 regions from RNA transcripts. Initially, a first-round RT-PCR of the TCR CDR3 employed the HTBI primer set. TCRdb fed the multiplex PCR reads into MiXCR, producing one record per CDR3 protein. The data contain 90,000 to 120,000 distinct CDR3 sequences, approximately 15% of them singletons. The data derive from a study of T cells in Graves' hyperthyroidism and ophthalmopathy. Overall study results and limits: The model's output predicted ophthalmopathy at a median of 6.5 months prior to onset. The majority of expanded thyroid clonotypes above 0.001 also appeared in blood.

Source material: blood. The V gene is TRBV11-2, the J gene TRBJ1-1; the D is unclear. The TCR sequence derives from a woman between 45 and 65 years old with Graves' hyperthyroidism. CDR3 protein: CASGDGEAFF. The CDR3 DNA is TGTGCCAGCGGCGACGGTGAAGCTTTCTTT.